Following are 26 T cell receptor beta chains from one sample sequenced in a study of blood T cell repertoires in COVID-19. The table came from immunoSEQ multiplex PCR; TCRdb's copy has only in-frame clones and leaves some out. The sample holds about 86,000 clones; over 80% are singletons and the top ten take 3% to 4%. The specimen was peripheral blood. The receptor set was obtained from a man between 45 and 60 years old with acute or convalescent COVID-19.

This clone was counted a single time. The rearrangement joins TRBV12-5 to TRBJ2-1; TRBD2 matches at 12 bases. There are 17 residues in the CDR3. From germline, CDR1 is LGHNT and CDR2 FRNRAP. After removal of 0 bases from V and 9 bases from J, the junction contained 9 bases not matched to a gene. The CDR3 nucleotides read TGTGCTAGTGGTTTGGTACAAGGACTAGCGGGAATCGGTGAGCAGTTCTTC. Encoded protein: CASGLVQGLAGIGEQFF.

This clone came up once. This chain connects TRBV4-3 to TRBJ1-4, with D maybe TRBD1 (6 bases). V shed 0 bases and J shed 5 bases, with 13 bases lying between them. The CDR3 sequence is 16 residues long. Per germline, CDR1 LGHNA and CDR2 YSLEER. The CDR3 nucleotides are TGCGCCAGCAGCCAAGAACCGACAGGACCAAATGAAAAACTGTTTTTT. The encoded protein is CASSQEPTGPNEKLFF.

The chain uses TRBV28 and TRBJ1-4, with D perhaps matching TRBD1 (5 bases). The CDR3 sequence is 15 residues long. Germline V gene lookup returns CDR1 MDHEN and CDR2 SYDVKM. Trimming cost V 8 bases and J 1 base, with 14 bases left between them. The CDR3 loop reads CASAAQGGTNEKLFF. As DNA, the CDR3 is TGTGCCAGCGCAGCCCAGGGAGGAACTAATGAAAAACTGTTTTTT.

The chain joins TRBV11-2 to TRBJ2-3; no definite D call. The CDR3 contains 12 residues. Germline CDR1 is SGHAT and CDR2 is FQNNGV. Trimming cost V 5 bases and J 5 bases, with 8 bases left between them. The CDR3 DNA reads as TGTGCCAGCAGCCCCTATGGAGATACGCAGTATTTT. It translates to CASSPYGDTQYF.

This clone showed up just once. The genes are TRBV19 and TRBJ2-1; a possible D gene is TRBD1 (5 bases). Germline V gene sequence: CDR1 LNHDA, CDR2 SQIVND (reference sequence). This CDR3 contains 14 residues. V lost 8 bases to trimming and J lost 0 bases, with 11 bases between them. Here the CDR3 reads CASQDRGSYNEQFF. CDR3 bases: TGTGCCAGTCAAGACAGAGGCTCCTACAATGAGCAGTTCTTC.

This chain connects TRBV19 to TRBJ2-2; unclear D gene. Germline loops: CDR1 LNHDA, CDR2 SQIVND (reference sequence). The CDR3 is 12 amino acids. V was trimmed by 3 bases and J by 6 bases, leaving 5 bases between them. The CDR3 DNA follows: TGTGCCAGTAGTATCCAGGCCGGGGAGCTGTTTTTT. It specifies CASSIQAGELFF.

The V gene is TRBV29-1, the J gene TRBJ1-2, with a tentative D call TRBD1 (6 bases). Trimming removed 5 bases at V and 4 bases at J, with 14 bases between. The CDR3 extends over 13 amino acids. Looked up from germline, CDR1 is SQVTM and CDR2 is ANQGSEA. As DNA, the CDR3 is TGCAGCGTTCTCAAGACAGGCCTCTATGGCTACACCTTC. Translation gives CSVLKTGLYGYTF.

This clone was seen a few times. The V and J genes are TRBV4-3 and TRBJ2-2, with unresolved D. The V end lost 4 bases, the J end lost 2 bases, and 2 bases lay between the germline ends. The CDR3 consists of 12 residues. Germline V lookup: CDR1 LGHNA, CDR2 YSLEER. The CDR3 is CASSLNTGELFF. In DNA, the CDR3 is TGCGCCAGCAGCCTAAACACCGGGGAGCTGTTTTTT.

The chain has TRBV4-3 and TRBJ2-3; 7 nucleotides line up with TRBD2. Per the germline V gene, CDR1 is LGHNA and CDR2 is YSLEER. The junction had 13 bases not matched to a gene; V was cut back by 0 bases and J by 13 bases. The CDR3 extends over 15 amino acids. The CDR3 DNA is TGCGCCAGCAGCCAAGAGACGGGAGGATTCTACGTGGAGTATTTT. Its protein product is CASSQETGGFYVEYF.

The J gene is TRBJ2-3, the V gene TRBV19, with a tentative D call TRBD2 (5 bases). V shed 7 bases and J shed 4 bases, with 15 bases lying between them. The CDR3 consists of 14 residues. CDR1 and CDR2 from the germline V gene are LNHDA and SQIVND (reference sequence). The CDR3 region has the DNA TGTGCCAGTAACCAACCAAGGGAGTCAGATACGCAGTATTTT. This translates into CASNQPRESDTQYF.

The chain links TRBV15 to TRBJ2-3; possibly TRBD1 for D (6 bases). Germline CDR1 and CDR2: LNHNV and YYDKDF (reference sequence). The V end was cut by 0 bases, the J end by 1 base, with 11 bases between. This CDR3 has 16 amino acids. This chain's CDR3 is CATSRDIRGGTDTQYF. CDR3 sequence (DNA): TGTGCCACCAGCAGAGATATCAGGGGAGGCACAGATACGCAGTATTTT.

The rearrangement links TRBV10-3 to TRBJ1-2; TRBD1 might be the D (5 bases). The CDR3 sequence is 16 residues long. V shed 10 bases and J shed 0 bases, with 21 bases lying between them. Germline lookup yields CDR1 ENHRY and CDR2 SYGVKD. For the CDR3, the DNA is TGTGCCACCAATTCCCCATTGACAGAGTCTAACTATGGCTACACCTTC. Translating gives CATNSPLTESNYGYTF.

The V gene is TRBV11-3, the J gene TRBJ2-5; 9 bases map to TRBD1. The length of the CDR3 is 14 residues. Germline V CDR1 and CDR2: SGHNT, YENEEA. J lost 5 bases, V lost 5 bases, and 6 bases had no gene match. CDR3 residues: CASSMGQGYETQYF. As DNA, the CDR3 is TGTGCCAGCAGCATGGGACAGGGTTATGAGACCCAGTACTTC.

The chain combines TRBV5-1 with TRBJ2-1, with TRBD1 identical over 8 bases. CDR3 length: 15 residues. The junction had 5 bases not matched to a gene; V was cut back by 4 bases and J by 2 bases. Germline-derived CDR1 and CDR2 are SGHRS and YFSETQ. CDR3 nucleotides: TGCGCCAGCAGCGAGGACAGGGCAGCCTACAATGAGCAGTTCTTC. Amino acid sequence: CASSEDRAAYNEQFF.

Of note for this clone: Other DNA sequences from this sample encode an identical CDR3 as well. This chain joins TRBV27 and TRBJ2-5; tentatively, D is TRBD2 (5 bases). The germline gives CDR1 MNHEY, CDR2 SMNVEV (reference sequence). V shed 2 bases and J shed 2 bases, with 9 bases lying between them. This CDR3 spans 14 amino acids. The CDR3 bases are TGTGCCAGCAGTTTAGCGGGCGTACAAGAGACCCAGTACTTC. Amino acids: CASSLAGVQETQYF.

The V call is TRBV3-1 (or the pseudogene TRBV3-2), the J call TRBJ2-1, with D maybe TRBD2 (6 bases). Trimming took off 1 base at V and 9 bases at J, with 19 bases between the two ends. The CDR3 is 16 amino acids. Germline CDR1 reads LGHDT; CDR2 reads YNNKEL (reference sequence). The CDR3 DNA is TGTGCCAGCAGCCAAGGTATCCTAGCGTTGAGGGGTGAGCAGTTCTTC. Translated, it gives CASSQGILALRGEQFF.

The chain uses TRBV27 and TRBJ1-1, with TRBD1 matching 7 bases. V lost 6 bases and J lost 1; bases outside the gene matches: 5. This CDR3 has 14 amino acids. Germline values: CDR1 MNHEY, CDR2 SMNVEV (reference sequence). The CDR3 DNA sequence: TGTGCCAGCAGACCCTGGACAGGGAACACTGAAGCTTTCTTT. Its translation is CASRPWTGNTEAFF.

This sequence joins TRBV7-2 and TRBJ2-3; 9 nucleotides line up with TRBD2. V gave up 5 bases and J gave up 3 bases; unmatched junction bases: 15. Per the germline V gene, CDR1 is SGHTA and CDR2 is FQGNSA. This CDR3 spans 18 amino acids. CDR3 loop: CASSPRRMAGGTTDTQYF. The CDR3 bases are TGTGCCAGCAGCCCAAGGCGGATGGCGGGGGGGACTACAGATACGCAGTATTTT.

The rearrangement links TRBV27 to TRBJ2-7, with D possibly matching TRBD2 (6 bases). V gave up 5 bases and J gave up 1 base, with 12 bases separating them. Germline values: CDR1 MNHEY, CDR2 SMNVEV (reference sequence). The CDR3 has 14 residues. CDR3 region: CASSNRGFSYEQYF. DNA of the CDR3: TGTGCCAGCAGTAATCGGGGGTTTTCCTACGAGCAGTACTTC.

The V gene is TRBV10-3, the J gene TRBJ1-2; 10 nucleotides line up with TRBD1. Germline CDR1 ENHRY, CDR2 SYGVKD. CDR3 length: 17 amino acids. V shed 6 bases and J 0 bases; nucleotides not matched to a gene: 10. The CDR3, as DNA: TGTGCCATCAGCGAGACAGGGGGCGAGGGCACTAACTATGGCTACACCTTC. Its translation is CAISETGGEGTNYGYTF.

The CDR3 sequence is CASSLALTSNQETQYF. In nucleotides, the CDR3 is TGTGCCAGCAGCTTAGCGTTAACTAGCAACCAAGAGACCCAGTACTTC. The rearrangement joins TRBV7-2 to TRBJ2-5, with D possibly being TRBD2 (6 bases). Deletions cut 0 bases from V and 0 bases from J, with 11 bases between. The CDR3 runs to 16 residues. CDR1 and CDR2 (germline): SGHTA, FQGNSA. The complete variable domain, with remaining parts taken from reference TRBV7-2 and TRBJ2-5, reads GAGVSQSPSNKVTEKGKDVELRCDPISGHTALYWYRQSLGQGLEFLIYFQGNSAPDKSGLPSDRFSAERTGGSVSTLTIQRTQQEDSAVYLCASSLALTSNQETQYFGPGTRLLVL.

V and J are TRBV5-3 and TRBJ2-7; D remains ambiguous. TRBV5-3 is filed as an ORF, its function uncertain. The CDR3 totals 13 residues. The ends were cut back, 1 base at V and 0 bases at J, with 5 bases in the middle. The CDR3 is CARSLLLSYEQYF. CDR3 nucleotide sequence: TGTGCCAGAAGCTTGCTTCTCTCCTACGAGCAGTACTTC.

This chain joins TRBV6-2 or TRBV6-3 and TRBJ2-5; 8 bases are a match to TRBD1. The V and J ends lost 4 bases and 2 bases, in that order; junction bases with no gene match: 6. The CDR3 covers 15 residues. CDR1 and CDR2 (germline): MNHEY, SVGEGT. As DNA, the CDR3 is TGTGCCAGCAGTTGGGCCAGGGGGCTTCAAGAGACCCAGTACTTC. It yields the protein CASSWARGLQETQYF.

The chain uses TRBV28 and TRBJ2-3; 8 positions agree with TRBD2. Losses at the gene ends were 3 bases for V and 2 bases for J; bases not matched to a gene: 7. The CDR3 sequence is 16 residues long. CDR1 MDHEN and CDR2 SYDVKM come from the germline V gene. The CDR3 DNA reads as TGTGCCAGCAGTTTTAATGAGCGGGAGCCCACAGATACGCAGTATTTT. Protein product: CASSFNEREPTDTQYF. Full variable domain (rest looked up from reference TRBV28 and TRBJ2-3): DVKVTQSSRYLVKRTGEKVFLECVQDMDHENMFWYRQDPGLGLRLIYFSYDVKMKEKGDIPEGYSVSREKKERFSLILESASTNQTSMYLCASSFNEREPTDTQYFGPGTRLTVL.

This chain uses TRBV19 with TRBJ2-1; D not resolved. There are 13 residues in the CDR3. Germline CDR1 LNHDA, CDR2 SQIVND (reference sequence). V was shortened by 5 bases and J by 0 bases, with 5 bases between the two germline ends. This chain's CDR3 is CASSSLSYNEQFF. The CDR3 region has the DNA TGTGCCAGTAGTTCTCTCTCCTACAATGAGCAGTTCTTC.

The V and J genes are TRBV20-1 and TRBJ1-1; 7 positions agree with TRBD1. This CDR3 spans 13 amino acids. Per germline, CDR1 DFQATT and CDR2 SNEGSKA (reference sequence). Trimming removed 3 bases from V and 5 bases from J; junction bases left unmatched: 6. The CDR3 DNA follows: TGCAGTGCTAGTGGACAGGTGGGGACTGAAGCTTTCTTT. Protein sequence: CSASGQVGTEAFF.